This T cell receptor beta chain was profiled in a study of regulatory T cells in long-lasting Graves disease listed by TCRdb under 2021. About the study as a whole: Persistent Graves' disease was defined as antithyroid drug treatment for over 5 years with persistently positive TSH receptor autoantibodies. A total of around 35 samples were covered by TCR sequencing, comprising approximately 13 persistent and 20 newly diagnosed Graves' disease patients. Antithyroid drugs had been taken for approximately 9.5 years on average by persistent Graves' disease patients in the clinical cohort. This study used TCR sequencing and RNA sequencing of peripheral blood to compare persistent Graves' disease patients against newly diagnosed Graves' disease patients. The study was conducted in China and was registered as a clinical trial.

Libraries were constructed by multiplex PCR. TCRdb lists the instrument as Illumina HiSeq 4000. To build TCR beta libraries, CDR3 regions were amplified by Arm-PCR using iRepertoire HTBI primers. Before sequencing, the PCR products underwent gel purification. Per the original workflow: A total of 62 TRBV and under 15 TRBJ segments were identified across samples and were used for gene usage analysis of CDR3 amino acid clonotypes. COPE and FqMerger were used to merge the filtered high-quality paired reads into contigs. Contigs were aligned with BLAST to IMGT TRBV, TRBD and TRBJ reference genes, and CDR3 was defined per IMGT. Any clonotype with a frequency above 0.1% was counted as a highly expanded clone. Shannon entropy served as the measure of repertoire diversity, while the Gini coefficient captured V-J evenness. A clonotype was considered public if more than one individual shared it. TCRdb reworked the public reads: Q25 trimming with fastp, MiXCR clone assembly, productive beta chains retained. Each entry merges the rows of one CDR3 protein and shows their most common DNA and genes. TCRdb, not the original authors, processed these V and J calls. The sample table holds under 450,000 distinct CDR3 sequences, of which around 20% were seen once. Approximately 26% of the sample comes from the top ten.

Broader findings and caveats from the paper: Peripheral blood alone was examined, since thyroid tissue, which constituted the primary lesion, could not be accessed. The authors acknowledged the small sample size as a limitation that may reduce accuracy. Compared with newly diagnosed patients, patients with persistent Graves' disease had lower TCR Shannon entropy and fewer highly expanded clones, which suggests clonal expansion. Only the TCR beta chain was sequenced and analyzed. Patients with persistent disease shared more public clonotypes (fewer than 3,000) than newly diagnosed patients did (more than 900).

This clonotype has a count of ten or more. What this receptor recognizes is not known. No clone much larger than this one lies a single base away; base qualities are absent. This specimen's time point label, per the study, means: persistent/refractory GD, antithyroid drugs over 5 years with positive TRAb. For both TCR sequencing and RNA sequencing, RNA was extracted from PBMCs in TRIzol. The diagnosis of Graves' disease was made according to American Thyroid Association guidelines. The patients came from an endocrinology department in Xi'an, China. From each patient, around 9.3 milliliters of peripheral blood was collected into an EDTA anticoagulant tube. Ficoll Paque Plus density gradient separation was used to isolate PBMCs, and no additional T cell sorting was done. An Agilent 2100 Bioanalyzer and agarose gel were used to check RNA quality, while a NanoDrop 2000 measured RNA concentration. This TCR was recovered from a female donor with Graves disease. Sequencing was performed on peripheral blood mononuclear cells (PBMCs), taken when the disease was refractory, from a patient treated with antithyroid drugs.

The nucleotide sequence is given as TGTGCCAGTAGTATCGGCTTCGGCGACTACCAAGAGACCCAGTACTTC. Protein translation: CASSIGFGDYQETQYF. The chain employs TRBV19 and TRBJ2-5; the D gene remains uncertain. The germline V gene (reference sequence) supplies CDR1 LNHDA and CDR2 SQIVND. Measured from the cysteine to the phenylalanine, the CDR3 is 16 residues long. CDR3 DNA is the only sequence kept; it has 48 bases, read in frame from the first base. V drops 3 bases and J drops 0 bases, leaving 14 bases in between.